Below, one T cell receptor beta chain is given with its context. The target antigen is unknown. The source of the sample is a study of cytomegalovirus exposure and HLA in healthy donors. Study-wide points: TCR beta chain V- and J-gene trimming was linked, in a later analysis, to a missense variant in DCLRE1C.

PCR amplification relied on 60 Vbeta primers (plus 13 Jbeta primers). Assay used: immunoSEQ multiplex PCR; TCRdb lists only in-frame clones, some missing. The repertoire holds around 130,000 clones, with approximately 85% as singletons. V shed 1 base, J shed 4 bases, and the junction held 6 bases outside the gene matches. The CDR3 sequence is 16 residues long. Per the germline V gene, CDR1 is SGHVS and CDR2 is FQNEAQ. This TCR was recovered from a woman in her 40s in good health and CMV-seronegative. Sequencing input: PBMCs. The chain carries TRBV7-8 and TRBJ2-5, with TRBD2 matching 10 bases. The CDR3 DNA reads as TGTGCCAGCAGCTTAGGCCTAGCGGGAGTTCTAGAGACCCAGTACTTC. This translates into CASSLGLAGVLETQYF. Full variable domain (outside the CDR3, taken from reference TRBV7-8 and TRBJ2-5): GAGVSQSPRYKVAKRGQDVALRCDPISGHVSLFWYQQALGQGPEFLTYFQNEAQLDKSGLPSDRFFAERPEGSVSTLKIQRTQQEDSAVYLCASSLGLAGVLETQYFGPGTRLLVL.